Presented here are 2 T cell receptor beta chains from one specimen sequenced in a study of response to subunit inactivated influenza vaccine. TCRdb analysed the RT-PCR reads with MiXCR anew, one entry per CDR3 protein. Of roughly 650,000 distinct CDR3 sequences in the sample, approximately 14% were seen once. Here the sequenced sample was PBMCs from blood, taken 12 days after vaccination. These receptors were taken from a man aged 45-65 years who received an inactivated influenza vaccine.

This clonotype was seen a few times. The chain recombines TRBV6-1 with TRBJ1-5, with 7 bases fitting TRBD1. Germline CDR1 reads MNHNS; CDR2 reads SASEGT. J gave up 14 bases and V 7 bases, and 11 bases lay outside the gene matches. The CDR3 totals 12 residues. The CDR3 reads CASTLKGGIKHF. In DNA form, the CDR3 reads TGTGCCAGCACCCTTAAAGGGGGCATAAAGCATTTT.

This clonotype was seen only a few times. The CDR3 nucleotides read TGTGCCAGCAGGCCGCCGGGCCGAAACACCATATATTTT. Translation gives CASRPPGRNTIYF. The genes are TRBV6-1 and TRBJ1-3, with D uncertain. This CDR3 is 13 amino acids long. Trimming cost V 6 bases and J 5 bases, with 11 bases left between them. CDR1 and CDR2 (germline): MNHNS, SASEGT.